What follows is one T cell receptor beta chain and its context. The assay was immunoSEQ multiplex PCR, and TCRdb's table has in-frame clones only and misses some. This table holds about 38,000 clones, about 93% found once. These data come from a study of PD-L1 blockade in urothelial cancer. Study as a whole: The patients' atezolizumab therapy, 1,200 mg intravenously every 3 weeks, started in 2014. Researchers looked at the blood 3 weeks (second dose) and 6 weeks after treatment began. Per blood sample, T cells had a median of around 140,000.

Pretreatment sampling and on-treatment sampling together yielded between 1 and 8 samples for each patient. V was pared by 0 bases and J by 5 bases, with 4 bases of the junction left unmatched. The CDR3 consists of 14 residues. CDR1 SGDLS and CDR2 YYNGEE come from the germline V gene. This sequence joins TRBV9 and TRBJ2-5, with 7 bases fitting TRBD2. The sequence was collected from a man between 65 and 85 years old with urothelial cancer. The input for sequencing was PBMCs, taken around atezolizumab (anti-PD-L1) treatment. Here the CDR3 DNA reads TGTGCCAGCAGCGTAGGCGGGAGTGTCGAGACCCAGTACTTC. As protein: CASSVGGSVETQYF.